A selection of T cell receptor beta chains follows, all from one sample in a study of cytomegalovirus exposure and HLA in healthy donors. The data were produced by immunoSEQ multiplex PCR, yet TCRdb's version contains in-frame clones alone and is incomplete. The sample gives 130,000 or so clones, around 86% of which show up once; 2% to 2.5% is in the top ten. Sequencing used PBMCs. The receptors shown here come from a woman in her forties in good health and CMV-seronegative. The CDR3 runs from the conserved cysteine through the conserved F or W. Fields, in order: V gene, D gene, J gene, clone size, CDR3 protein, CDR3 DNA. The D gene is left open where the match is weak. Size tells how often a clone was seen (once, few, many) or the class of an expanded clone, and some rows leave it out.

>TRBV29-1|TRBD2|TRBJ2-3|-
CSVGGGVPDTQYF
TGCAGCGTTGGTGGGGGGGTGCCAGATACGCAGTATTTT
>TRBV28|-|TRBJ2-4|many
CASSQRVLAKNIQYF
TGTGCCAGCAGTCAGCGGGTTCTAGCCAAAAACATTCAGTACTTC
>TRBV2|-|TRBJ1-2|-
CATNIPRTEFLYGYTF
TGTGCCACCAACATACCGAGGACAGAATTCCTCTATGGCTACACCTTC
>TRBV19|-|TRBJ2-1|once
CASSMLASLYNEQFF
TGTGCCAGTAGTATGCTGGCTAGCTTGTACAATGAGCAGTTCTTC
>TRBV6-5|-|TRBJ2-7|-
CASSYSYRRSYEQYF
TGTGCCAGCAGTTACTCGTACAGGAGATCCTACGAGCAGTACTTC
>TRBV7-9|TRBD1|TRBJ1-6|-
CASSILDRGSLHF
TGTGCCAGCAGCATACTCGACAGGGGGTCCCTCCACTTT
>TRBV6-5|TRBD1|TRBJ1-1|-
CASSYDRQGGTEAFF
TGTGCCAGCAGTTACGACCGACAGGGAGGCACTGAAGCTTTCTTT
>TRBV5-6|TRBD1|TRBJ2-3|-
CASSAQQGAGGDTQYF
TGTGCCAGTAGCGCGCAACAGGGGGCTGGGGGAGATACGCAGTATTTT
>TRBV12-5|-|TRBJ1-1|few
CASGREMMNTEAFF
TGTGCTAGTGGTCGTGAGATGATGAACACTGAAGCTTTCTTT
>TRBV21-1|-|TRBJ2-7|-
CASSLDRDYEQYF
TGTGCCAGCAGCCTGGACAGGGACTACGAGCAGTACTTC
>TRBV6-1|-|TRBJ1-1|-
CASSESRRENTEAFF
TGTGCCAGCAGTGAATCTCGACGGGAGAACACTGAAGCTTTCTTT
>TRBV5-1|-|TRBJ1-1|-
CASRQDSLMNTEAFF
TGCGCCAGCAGGCAGGACAGTCTTATGAACACTGAAGCTTTCTTT
>TRBV5-1|TRBD2|TRBJ2-1|-
CASSLTGTSHNEQFF
TGCGCCAGCAGCTTAACCGGGACTAGTCACAATGAGCAGTTCTTC
>TRBV30|TRBD1|TRBJ1-1|-
CAWSADRVNTEAFF
TGTGCCTGGAGTGCGGACAGGGTGAACACTGAAGCTTTCTTT
>TRBV6-1|TRBD2|TRBJ2-7|-
CASSESSGGRVEQYF
TGTGCCAGCAGTGAATCTAGCGGGGGAAGGGTCGAGCAGTACTTC
>TRBV10-3|-|TRBJ2-7|few
CAISEGRDMGEQYF
TGTGCCATCAGTGAAGGCAGGGATATGGGCGAGCAGTACTTC
>TRBV7-9|TRBD2|TRBJ2-2|-
CSSSPSGRREPGELFF
TGTTCCAGCAGCCCCAGCGGGAGGCGGGAGCCCGGGGAGCTGTTTTTT
>TRBV18|TRBD1|TRBJ1-1|-
CASSPGTGGWTEAFF
TGTGCCAGCTCACCCGGGACAGGGGGATGGACTGAAGCTTTCTTT
>TRBV9|TRBD1|TRBJ2-5|-
CASSLGQGSETQYF
TGTGCCAGCAGCCTAGGACAGGGGTCAGAGACCCAGTACTTC
>TRBV6-1|-|TRBJ2-5|once
CASTRITGMETQYF
TGTGCCAGCACCAGAATAACAGGGATGGAGACCCAGTACTTC
>TRBV10-3|TRBD1|TRBJ1-2|-
CAISRGQGLSGYTF
TGTGCCATCAGCCGCGGACAGGGGCTCTCTGGCTACACCTTC
>TRBV9|-|TRBJ2-1|-
CASSVYSGGTVNNEQFF
TGTGCCAGCAGCGTATATTCCGGCGGCACGGTTAACAATGAGCAGTTCTTC
>TRBV19|-|TRBJ1-2|-
CASASTGGVGYTF
TGTGCCAGCGCCTCCACGGGGGGCGTTGGCTACACCTTC
>TRBV7-8|-|TRBJ2-7|-
CASSLRPYVQGGHEQYF
TGTGCCAGCAGCTTAAGACCATACGTACAGGGTGGCCACGAGCAGTACTTC
>TRBV10-2|-|TRBJ1-1|-
CASSESTRTYHSTEAFF
TGCGCCAGCAGTGAGTCGACTCGGACATACCATAGCACTGAAGCTTTCTTT
>TRBV2|-|TRBJ1-1|-
CASSKTKQGNTEAFF
TGTGCCAGCAGTAAAACAAAACAGGGAAACACTGAAGCTTTCTTT
>TRBV4-1|TRBD2|TRBJ2-7|-
CASSQDPGGGALEQYF
TGCGCCAGCAGCCAAGACCCCGGCGGGGGTGCACTAGAGCAGTACTTC
>TRBV18|TRBD1|TRBJ2-7|-
CASSPPGQGYEQYF
TGTGCCAGCTCACCCCCGGGACAGGGCTACGAGCAGTACTTC
>TRBV5-1|TRBD2|TRBJ2-1|-
CASSLVAGEQFF
TGCGCCAGCAGCTTGGTAGCGGGGGAGCAGTTCTTC
>TRBV1|-|TRBJ1-2|once
CTSSPCRGRLAGYTF
TGCACCAGCAGCCCGTGCAGGGGGCGATTAGCTGGCTACACCTTC
>TRBV19|-|TRBJ2-3|once
CASSIDGRGTDTQYF
TGTGCCAGTAGTATAGACGGCAGGGGCACAGATACGCAGTATTTT
>TRBV13|TRBD1|TRBJ1-1|once
CASSLRGASLNTEAFF
TGTGCCAGCAGCCTCAGGGGGGCGAGTTTGAACACTGAAGCTTTCTTT
>TRBV7-2|TRBD1|TRBJ1-4|-
CASSLQGTNEKLFF
TGTGCCAGCAGTTTACAGGGGACTAATGAAAAACTGTTTTTT
>TRBV30|-|TRBJ2-7|-
CAWSLLGLGEQYF
TGTGCCTGGAGCCTCTTGGGGCTTGGGGAGCAGTACTTC
>TRBV7-9|-|TRBJ1-2|-
CASSLKSGFGKNYGYTF
TGTGCCAGCAGCTTAAAGTCAGGGTTTGGGAAGAACTATGGCTACACCTTC
>TRBV6-6|TRBD1|TRBJ1-3|few
CASADRGSSGNTIYF
TGTGCCAGCGCGGACAGGGGAAGCTCTGGAAACACCATATATTTT
>TRBV5-1|TRBD1|TRBJ2-7|-
CASSLGGQGQGYF
TGCGCCAGCAGCTTGGGCGGACAGGGGCAAGGGTACTTC
>TRBV19|TRBD1|TRBJ1-5|-
CASSRGQGVDQPQHF
TGTGCCAGTAGTAGGGGACAGGGCGTGGATCAGCCCCAGCATTTT
>TRBV28|-|TRBJ2-5|-
CASSRGETQYF
TGTGCCAGCAGCCGCGGAGAGACCCAGTACTTC
>TRBV27|TRBD2|TRBJ2-1|-
CASSYTSGAYNEQFF
TGTGCCAGCAGTTACACTAGCGGGGCGTACAATGAGCAGTTCTTC
>TRBV10-3|-|TRBJ2-1|-
CAISGTQGNEQFF
TGTGCCATCAGTGGCACTCAGGGGAATGAGCAGTTCTTC
>TRBV6-5|-|TRBJ1-4|-
CASNGDSNEKLFF
TGTGCCAGCAATGGAGACAGTAATGAAAAACTGTTTTTT
>TRBV10-3|-|TRBJ1-1|-
CAIRGALNTEAFF
TGTGCCATCAGGGGGGCACTGAACACTGAAGCTTTCTTT
>TRBV6-5|-|TRBJ1-1|-
CASSYHQGMNTEAFF
TGTGCCAGCAGTTACCACCAGGGGATGAACACTGAAGCTTTCTTT